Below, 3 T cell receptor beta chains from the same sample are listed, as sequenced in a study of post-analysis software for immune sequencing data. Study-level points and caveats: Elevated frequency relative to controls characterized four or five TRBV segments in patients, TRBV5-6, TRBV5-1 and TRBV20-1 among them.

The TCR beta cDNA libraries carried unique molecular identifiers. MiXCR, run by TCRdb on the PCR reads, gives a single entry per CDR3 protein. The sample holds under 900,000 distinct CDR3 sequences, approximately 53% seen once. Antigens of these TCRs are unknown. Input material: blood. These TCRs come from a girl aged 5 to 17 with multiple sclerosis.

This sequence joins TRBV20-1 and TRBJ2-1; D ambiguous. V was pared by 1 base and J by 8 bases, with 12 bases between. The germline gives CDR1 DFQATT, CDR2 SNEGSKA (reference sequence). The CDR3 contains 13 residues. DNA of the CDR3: TGCAGTGCTAGAGGACCCCGGTTTGATGAGCAGTTCTTC. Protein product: CSARGPRFDEQFF.

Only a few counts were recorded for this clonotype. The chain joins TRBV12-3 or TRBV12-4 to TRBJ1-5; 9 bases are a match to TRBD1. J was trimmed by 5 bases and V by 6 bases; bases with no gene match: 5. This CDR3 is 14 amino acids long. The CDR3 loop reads CASRADRGDQPQHF. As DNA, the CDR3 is TGTGCCAGCAGGGCGGACAGGGGAGATCAGCCCCAGCATTTT.

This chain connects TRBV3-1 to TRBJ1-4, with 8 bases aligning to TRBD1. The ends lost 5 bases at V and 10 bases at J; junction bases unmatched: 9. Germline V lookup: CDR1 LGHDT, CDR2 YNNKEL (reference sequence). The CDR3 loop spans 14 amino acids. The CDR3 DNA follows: TGTGCCAGCAGCACTCAGGGGGCTGTAGGAAAACTGTTTTTT. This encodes CASSTQGAVGKLFF.